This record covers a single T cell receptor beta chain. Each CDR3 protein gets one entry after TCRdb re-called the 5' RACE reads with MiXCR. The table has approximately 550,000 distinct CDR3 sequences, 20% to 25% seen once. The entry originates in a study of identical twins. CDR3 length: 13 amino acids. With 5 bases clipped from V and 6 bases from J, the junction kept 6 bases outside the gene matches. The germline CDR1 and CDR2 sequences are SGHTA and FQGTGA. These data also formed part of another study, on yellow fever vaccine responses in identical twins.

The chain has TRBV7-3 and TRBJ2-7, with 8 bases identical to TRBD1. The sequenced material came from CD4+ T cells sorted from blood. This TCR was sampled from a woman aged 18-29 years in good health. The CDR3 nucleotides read TGTGCCAGCAGCCTGGACAGGGAAGGCGAGCAGTACTTC. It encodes CASSLDREGEQYF.